This entry describes one TCR beta chain. Stated time point: peripheral blood 6 weeks after treatment start. For each patient, 1 to 8 samples were obtained, pretreatment and on-treatment. Germline V gene lookup returns CDR1 SGHTA and CDR2 FQGNSA. This CDR3 has 16 residues. V trimming: 1 base; J trimming: 5 bases; junction bases outside the gene matches: 4. These data belong to a study of PD-L1 blockade in urothelial cancer. In the study overall: Bladder-origin urothelial cancer in males described most of the roughly 30 patients.

Data came from immunoSEQ multiplex PCR; TCRdb stores just in-frame clones and leaves some out. The profile shows 35,000 to 45,000 clones, about 89% of them singletons. The TCR originated in a man aged 70 or older with urothelial cancer. The chain has TRBV7-2 and TRBJ2-3; 12 bases line up with TRBD2. The sequenced sample was PBMCs, obtained around atezolizumab (anti-PD-L1) treatment. CDR3 region: CASSLGLAGGGDTQYF. CDR3 nucleotide sequence: TGTGCCAGCAGCTTAGGCCTAGCGGGAGGGGGAGATACGCAGTATTTT.